This TCR beta chain was sequenced for a study of T-cell memory formation after mild COVID-19. General study findings and limits: Clones contracting day 15 to 85 were balanced CD4/CD8; later expanders leaned CD4+.

The CDR3 has 14 residues. V was pared by 3 bases and J by 4 bases, with 6 bases of the junction left unmatched. CDR1 and CDR2 from the germline V gene are SGHRS and YFSETQ. TCRdb used MiXCR to reprocess the 5' RACE reads, holding one entry per CDR3 protein. This table holds approximately 300,000 distinct CDR3 sequences, around a sixth found once. A remark on this clonotype: Its specificity is unknown.

The TCR originated in a man aged 18 to 30 who had mild COVID-19 (a few samples of this study predate the infection). Cell type and time point are not known. The genes are TRBV5-1 and TRBJ1-2; 7 positions agree with TRBD1. What was sequenced was PBMCs or a T cell subset sorted from them (not recorded which). As DNA, the CDR3 is TGCGCCAGCAGCTCGGGACAGCTCTTCTATGGCTACACCTTC. Its protein product is CASSSGQLFYGYTF.